A selection of T cell receptor beta chains follows, all from one sample in a study of T-cell reconstitution after alpha-beta-depleted transplantation in children. Via MiXCR, TCRdb re-called the PCR reads, giving one row per CDR3 protein. The top ten clones hold roughly 6.9% of a sample with roughly 100,000 distinct CDR3 sequences, 7% to 10% of them seen once. The sample in question was PBMCs from the stem cell graft donor, obtained from the stem cell graft. These receptors all stem from a human donor who donated a stem cell graft to a child with congenital amegakaryocytic thrombocytopenia. CDR3s include the opening cysteine and the closing phenylalanine or tryptophan. The D gene is left open where the match is weak. For some rows the clone size is stated as once, few or many, or as a class when expanded; others skip it.

d_gene | abundance | j_gene | len | v_gene | CDR3nt | CDR3aa
. | many | TRBJ1-2 | 13 | TRBV12-3/TRBV12-4 | TGTGCCAGCAGTTTCGGGGGTGGCTATGGCTACACCTTC | CASSFGGGYGYTF
. | many | TRBJ1-3 | 19 | TRBV5-1 | TGCGCCAGCAGCGGCGACGTAATGACAGATGGGACCTCTGGAAACACCATATATTTT | CASSGDVMTDGTSGNTIYF
. | many | TRBJ1-6 | 15 | TRBV11-2 | TGTGCCAGCAGCTTATCAGGGAATAGGAATTCACCCCTCCACTTT | CASSLSGNRNSPLHF
TRBD1 | . | TRBJ1-1 | 15 | TRBV20-1 | TGCAGTGCTAGCCATTGGACAGGAAGGAACACTGAAGCTTTCTTT | CSASHWTGRNTEAFF
. | many | TRBJ1-2 | 12 | TRBV3-1 | TGTGCCAGCAGCCAAGATATTAGGGCCTACACCTTC | CASSQDIRAYTF
. | many | TRBJ1-2 | 9 | TRBV29-1 | TGCAGCGTAGGGGATGGCTACACCTTC | CSVGDGYTF
. | many | TRBJ1-1 | 15 | TRBV5-1 | TGCGCCAGCAGCTCTGGCGGACAGAGGAACACTGAAGCTTTCTTT | CASSSGGQRNTEAFF
TRBD1 | many | TRBJ1-1 | 14 | TRBV20-1 | TGCAGTGCTAGAGAGACAGGGGGTTCCACTGAAGCTTTCTTT | CSARETGGSTEAFF
. | many | TRBJ2-2 | 12 | TRBV6-5 | TGTGCCAGCAGGGACAATGCGATAAAGCTGTTTTTT | CASRDNAIKLFF
. | . | TRBJ1-1 | 12 | TRBV3-1 | TGTGCCAGCAGCCAAGACTACACTGAAGCTTTCTTT | CASSQDYTEAFF
. | many | TRBJ2-7 | 14 | TRBV5-1 | TGCGCCAGCAGCCCCTTACAACAGGGAGGCGAGCAGTACTTC | CASSPLQQGGEQYF
. | many | TRBJ1-3 | 17 | TRBV20-1 | TGCAGTGCTAGAGTCCTTGCGGATCTACCCTCTGGAAACACCATATATTTT | CSARVLADLPSGNTIYF
. | few | TRBJ1-4 | 14 | TRBV12-3/TRBV12-4 | TGTGCCAGCAGTTTACGGGGGGGTGGAGAAAAACTGTTTTTT | CASSLRGGGEKLFF
. | many | TRBJ1-3 | 16 | TRBV12-3/TRBV12-4 | TGTGCCAGCAGTTTAAATCACCCGGCCTCTGGAAACACCATATATTTT | CASSLNHPASGNTIYF
TRBD1 | many | TRBJ1-6 | 17 | TRBV27 | TGTGCCAGCAGTCCCCGGACAGGGACCTCCTATAATTCACCCCTCCACTTT | CASSPRTGTSYNSPLHF
. | few | TRBJ2-5 | 14 | TRBV7-6 | TGTGCCAGCAGGAATTCCGGGGTCCAAGAGACCCAGTACTTC | CASRNSGVQETQYF
. | few | TRBJ1-2 | 11 | TRBV3-1 | TGTGCCAGCAGCCGTGGGCGGGGCTACACCTTC | CASSRGRGYTF
. | many | TRBJ2-7 | 15 | TRBV5-1 | TGCGCCAGCAGCCCATTCGGCAACAACGGGCGCGAGCAGTACTTC | CASSPFGNNGREQYF
. | . | TRBJ1-1 | 14 | TRBV7-9 | TGTGCCAGCAGCTTAAACAACTTAAACACTGAAGCTTTCTTT | CASSLNNLNTEAFF
. | many | TRBJ2-1 | 13 | TRBV29-1 | TGCAGCTTAAGGGTAGGGGATTACAATGAGCAGTTCTTC | CSLRVGDYNEQFF
. | many | TRBJ1-6 | 12 | TRBV27 | TGTGCCAGCAGTTTTCCCAATTCACCCCTCCACTTT | CASSFPNSPLHF
. | many | TRBJ2-1 | 15 | TRBV12-3/TRBV12-4 | TGTGCCAGCAGTTTTTCGGCAGGGTCAAACAATGAGCAGTTCTTC | CASSFSAGSNNEQFF
. | . | TRBJ1-5 | 16 | TRBV19 | TGTGCCAGTAGTACCCAGGTTGGGGTTGGCAATCAGCCCCAGCATTTT | CASSTQVGVGNQPQHF
. | many | TRBJ1-1 | 14 | TRBV29-1 | TGCAGCGCCGGGGGCCGGCAGGGGAACACTGAAGCTTTCTTT | CSAGGRQGNTEAFF
TRBD1 | many | TRBJ1-1 | 13 | TRBV12-3/TRBV12-4 | TGTGCCAGCAGGGGGACAGCGAACACTGAAGCTTTCTTT | CASRGTANTEAFF
TRBD1 | many | TRBJ2-7 | 15 | TRBV5-1 | TGCGCCAGCAGCCCGGAAGGGACAGGGGGCTACGAGCAGTACTTC | CASSPEGTGGYEQYF
. | many | TRBJ1-1 | 12 | TRBV20-1 | TGCAGTGCTGTGGCAGCAAACACTGAAGCTTTCTTT | CSAVAANTEAFF
. | many | TRBJ2-7 | 13 | TRBV6-1 | TGTGCCAGCAGCGGCAGGGGATTCTACGAGCAGTACTTC | CASSGRGFYEQYF
. | many | TRBJ1-1 | 15 | TRBV5-1 | TGCGCCAGCAGCCCGTTCGAGGGTGGAAGCACTGAAGCTTTCTTT | CASSPFEGGSTEAFF
. | many | TRBJ1-1 | 13 | TRBV5-1 | TGCGCCAGCAGCTCCTTCGGGTTAACTGAAGCTTTCTTT | CASSSFGLTEAFF
. | many | TRBJ1-4 | 14 | TRBV11-2 | TGTGCCAGCAGCCTGGACTACGGGAATGAAAAACTGTTTTTT | CASSLDYGNEKLFF
. | . | TRBJ2-5 | 13 | TRBV12-3/TRBV12-4 | TGTGCCAGCAGATTGGGATCCCAAGAGACCCAGTACTTC | CASRLGSQETQYF
. | many | TRBJ2-5 | 15 | TRBV15 | TGTGCCACCAGCAGCTCCCCGTCGTGGCAAGAGACCCAGTACTTC | CATSSSPSWQETQYF